These 20 T cell receptor beta chains originate from one sample sequenced in a study of T cell responses to AZD1222 COVID-19 vaccine. Sequencing used immunoSEQ multiplex PCR; TCRdb keeps in-frame clones, though not all of them. The sample lists 120,000 or so clones; less than 90% were seen once. The specimen was peripheral blood, collected on day 0 of AZD1222 vaccination. The origin of the receptors is an adult in good health.

The chain has TRBV15 and TRBJ1-2; D is uncertain. The CDR3 is 15 residues long. The germline V and J ends were trimmed by 4 bases and 4 bases, with 16 bases remaining between them. Germline CDR1 LNHNV, CDR2 YYDKDF (reference sequence). CDR3: CATSTAAVAGYGYTF. The DNA of the CDR3 is TGTGCCACCAGCACAGCCGCAGTAGCGGGCTATGGCTACACCTTC.

J is TRBJ1-3 and V is TRBV5-1; D gene ambiguous. Germline loops: CDR1 SGHRS, CDR2 YFSETQ. The CDR3 covers 16 residues. The V gene lost 1 base and the J gene lost 0 bases, with 11 bases spanning the gap. CDR3 nucleotide sequence: TGCGCCAGCAGCTTGATAGGCTTAAGCTCTGGAAACACCATATATTTT. Translated: CASSLIGLSSGNTIYF.

The CDR3 DNA follows: TGTGCCAGTAGTATAGGGCAGAGTAACACTGAAGCTTTCTTT. As protein: CASSIGQSNTEAFF. The chain uses TRBV19 and TRBJ1-1; D is uncertain. The CDR3 runs to 14 residues. V gave up 1 base and J gave up 2 bases, with 8 bases separating them. Germline V gene sequence: CDR1 LNHDA, CDR2 SQIVND (reference sequence).

The chain recombines TRBV5-6 with TRBJ2-3; TRBD2 agrees at 9 bases. Germline-derived CDR1 and CDR2 are SGHDT and YYEEEE. The CDR3 contains 17 residues. Trimming cost V 1 base and J 0 bases; bases outside gene matches: 6. The CDR3 loop reads CASSLLGSGGSTDTQYF. The DNA for the CDR3 is TGTGCCAGCAGCTTGCTGGGTAGCGGGGGTAGCACAGATACGCAGTATTTT. Together with reference TRBV5-6 and TRBJ2-3, the CDR3 gives the full variable domain: DAGVTQSPTHLIKTRGQQVTLRCSPKSGHDTVSWYQQALGQGPQFIFQYYEEEERQRGNFPDRFSGHQFPNYSSELNVNALLLGDSALYLCASSLLGSGGSTDTQYFGPGTRLTVL.

The rearrangement joins TRBV2 to TRBJ2-6; D gene unclear. The V and J ends lost 3 bases and 0 bases respectively, with 6 bases between them. CDR1 SNHLY and CDR2 FYNNEI come from the germline V gene. This CDR3 has 15 residues. The CDR3 DNA reads as TGTGCCAGCAGTGACGCCAGCTCTGGGGCCAACGTCCTGACTTTC. Protein sequence: CASSDASSGANVLTF.

The V gene is TRBV30, the J gene TRBJ1-3; D call uncertain. Trimming stripped 3 bases from V and 4 bases from J, with 10 bases between. Germline CDR1 reads GTSNPN; CDR2 reads SVGIG (reference sequence). This CDR3 region has 13 residues. The CDR3: CAWRAGIGNTIYF. The DNA for the CDR3 is TGTGCCTGGAGAGCCGGGATAGGAAACACCATATATTTT.

The chain links TRBV29-1 to TRBJ2-7; TRBD2 matches 11 bases. The CDR3 is made up of 14 amino acids. The V gene end was trimmed by 4 bases and the J gene end by 0 bases; junction bases not matched to a gene: 2. Germline CDR1 SQVTM, CDR2 ANQGSEA. CDR3 coding DNA: TGCAGCGTTGCTAGCGGGGGGCTCTCCTACGAGCAGTACTTC. The encoded protein is CSVASGGLSYEQYF.

J is TRBJ2-2 and V is TRBV11-2; 8 bases match TRBD1. Germline V CDR1 and CDR2: SGHAT, FQNNGV. Germline trimming cut 8 bases from V and 7 bases from J; bases unmatched to any gene: 12. The CDR3 has 15 residues. The CDR3 DNA reads TGTGCCAGCCGTAGGGCGCAGGGGGCATACGGGGAGCTGTTTTTT. This translates into CASRRAQGAYGELFF. The full variable domain, with the rest looked up from reference TRBV11-2 and TRBJ2-2, is EAGVAQSPRYKIIEKRQSVAFWCNPISGHATLYWYQQILGQGPKLLIQFQNNGVVDDSQLPKDRFSAERLKGVDSTLKIQPAKLEDSAVYLCASRRAQGAYGELFFGEGSRLTVL.

The rearrangement links TRBV3-1 (or the pseudogene TRBV3-2) to TRBJ1-5; D gene uncertain. This CDR3 contains 14 residues. Germline V gene data show CDR1 as LGHDT and CDR2 as YNNKEL (reference sequence). V was cut by 1 base and J by 4 bases, with 8 bases left in between. In DNA, the CDR3 is TGTGCCAGCAGCCAAGGGAAGGGAAATCAGCCCCAGCATTTT. As protein: CASSQGKGNQPQHF.

The V call is TRBV7-7, the J call TRBJ2-5; weak D call: TRBD1 (6 bases). The germline V gene has CDR1 SSHAT and CDR2 FNYEAQ (reference sequence). V lost 5 bases and J lost 1, with 14 bases in between. CDR3 size: 15 residues. CDR3 protein: CASSPLGGAQETQYF. CDR3 bases: TGTGCCAGCAGCCCCCTAGGGGGAGCCCAAGAGACCCAGTACTTC. Based on the CDR3 plus reference TRBV7-7 and TRBJ2-5, the full variable domain is GAGVSQSPRYKVTKRGQDVTLRCDPISSHATLYWYQQALGQGPEFLTYFNYEAQPDKSGLPSDRFSAERPEGSISTLTIQRTEQRDSAMYRCASSPLGGAQETQYFGPGTRLLVL.

V and J are TRBV28 and TRBJ1-6, with a weak D call TRBD1 (6 bases). The germline V gene has CDR1 MDHEN and CDR2 SYDVKM. This CDR3 spans 12 amino acids. V lost 3 bases to trimming and J lost 18 bases, with 15 bases between them. The CDR3 here is CASSFRGGLPHF. As DNA, the CDR3 is TGTGCCAGCAGTTTTCGAGGGGGTCTTCCCCACTTT.

As concerns this clone: Different DNA sequences within this sample yield the same CDR3. CDR3 sequence reads: CASSSGNQPQHF. CDR3 nucleotides: TGTGCCAGCAGTTCGGGAAATCAGCCCCAGCATTTT. The chain employs TRBV28 and TRBJ1-5, with D unresolved. This CDR3 is 12 amino acids long. The V and J ends lost 4 bases and 4 bases respectively, with 5 bases between them. CDR1 is MDHEN, CDR2 SYDVKM, per germline. The full variable domain, with the rest looked up from reference TRBV28 and TRBJ1-5, is DVKVTQSSRYLVKRTGEKVFLECVQDMDHENMFWYRQDPGLGLRLIYFSYDVKMKEKGDIPEGYSVSREKKERFSLILESASTNQTSMYLCASSSGNQPQHFGDGTRLSIL.

CDR3 in DNA: TGTGCCAGTAGCGGGCCCGGTGTTCACGGGGAGCTGTTTTTT. Translation: CASSGPGVHGELFF. The chain has TRBV19 and TRBJ2-2; no definite D call. Germline lookup yields CDR1 LNHDA and CDR2 SQIVND (reference sequence). The CDR3 covers 14 residues. Trimming removed 6 bases from V and 7 bases from J, with 15 bases in between.

The chain joins TRBV2 to TRBJ2-1; D uncertain. The CDR3 contains 13 residues. Trimming stripped 6 bases from V and 9 bases from J, with 15 bases between. Germline CDR1 is SNHLY and CDR2 is FYNNEI. The CDR3 spells CASRSEPGREQFF. The DNA for the CDR3 is TGTGCCAGCAGATCCGAGCCTGGGCGTGAGCAGTTCTTC.

This chain joins TRBV15 and TRBJ1-1; 9 nucleotides match TRBD1. J lost 4 bases, V lost 5 bases, and 8 bases had no gene match. The length of the CDR3 is 15 residues. Looked up from germline, CDR1 is LNHNV and CDR2 is YYDKDF (reference sequence). The CDR3 sequence is CATSRGQGPSTEAFF. The CDR3 DNA follows: TGTGCCACCAGCCGTGGACAGGGGCCGTCCACTGAAGCTTTCTTT.

The sample holds a few counts of this clone. The chain uses TRBV19 and TRBJ2-1; no firm D call. The germline gives CDR1 LNHDA, CDR2 SQIVND (reference sequence). Trimming cost V 3 bases and J 7 bases, with 7 bases left between them. The CDR3 is 12 amino acids. This CDR3 is CASSMGSNEQFF. The CDR3 DNA is TGTGCCAGTAGTATGGGCAGTAATGAGCAGTTCTTC.

The genes are TRBV29-1 and TRBJ2-3; D might be TRBD1 (6 bases). Trimming took 7 bases from V and 4 from J, leaving 12 bases between them. Germline assignment: CDR1 SQVTM and CDR2 ANQGSEA. The length of the CDR3 is 12 residues. CDR3 amino acids: CSGTGFSDTQYF. DNA of the CDR3: TGCAGCGGCACAGGGTTTTCAGATACGCAGTATTTT.

CDR3: CAWSALGGTNQPQHF. In DNA form, the CDR3 reads TGTGCCTGGAGTGCTCTCGGCGGTACCAATCAGCCCCAGCATTTT. The chain carries TRBV30 and TRBJ1-5; D call uncertain. V gave up 1 base and J gave up 3 bases, with 13 bases separating them. The V gene's germline CDR1 is GTSNPN and CDR2 SVGIG (reference sequence). This CDR3 region has 15 residues.

This chain connects TRBV6-5 to TRBJ1-2; 7 bases are a match to TRBD1. CDR1 and CDR2 (germline): MNHEY, SVGAGI. With V trimmed by 6 bases and J by 0 bases, 4 bases remained unmatched. This CDR3 has 14 residues. CDR3 DNA: TGTGCCAGCAGAAGGGACAGTTCTAACTATGGCTACACCTTC. This codes for CASRRDSSNYGYTF.

The chain recombines TRBV19 with TRBJ1-5, with a weak D call TRBD1 (6 bases). The germline V and J ends were trimmed by 7 bases and 5 bases, with 18 bases remaining between them. CDR3 length: 15 residues. Germline CDR1 is LNHDA and CDR2 is SQIVND (reference sequence). DNA of the CDR3: TGTGCCAGTAAAGTCGGGGGGCTAAGTGATCAGCCCCAGCATTTT. Residues: CASKVGGLSDQPQHF.